One sample yielded the 30 T cell receptor beta chains listed below, sequenced in a study of T cells in Graves' hyperthyroidism and ophthalmopathy. The CDR3 regions of TCR beta were amplified from RNA transcripts. In the first-round RT-PCR of the TCR CDR3, the HTBI primer set was used. TCRdb passed the multiplex PCR reads through MiXCR, listing each CDR3 protein once. Of about 550,000 distinct CDR3 sequences in the sample, less than 25% were seen once. Sequencing was done on a sample of blood. These receptors were taken from a man aged 18-30 years with Graves' hyperthyroidism.

This clonotype was seen a handful of times. The chain recombines TRBV5-1 with TRBJ2-7, with D hard to call. The CDR3 extends over 13 amino acids. Trimming took 1 base from V and 7 from J, leaving 12 bases between them. Germline V CDR1 and CDR2: SGHRS, YFSETQ. CDR3 amino acids: CASSLSQSGEQYF. DNA of the CDR3: TGCGCCAGCAGCTTGAGTCAGTCCGGGGAGCAGTACTTC.

The rearrangement links TRBV19 to TRBJ2-2; 12 nucleotides align to TRBD1. This CDR3 contains 18 residues. Germline CDR1 and CDR2: LNHDA and SQIVND (reference sequence). V lost 5 bases and J lost 7; bases outside the gene matches: 14. CDR3 loop: CASSAHSGTGGRDGELFF. In DNA, the CDR3 is TGTGCCAGTAGTGCCCACTCCGGGACAGGGGGCAGGGACGGGGAGCTGTTTTTT.

This clonotype showed up many times. The V call is TRBV20-1, the J call TRBJ2-7, with a tentative D call TRBD2 (6 bases). The length of the CDR3 is 16 residues. The germline CDR1 and CDR2 sequences are DFQATT and SNEGSKA (reference sequence). V lost 0 bases and J lost 3, with 18 bases in between. The DNA for the CDR3 is TGCAGTGCTAGAGACCCAAGGAGGGCTGGGCGCTACGAGCAGTACTTC. Its translation: CSARDPRRAGRYEQYF.

This chain connects TRBV6-1 to TRBJ2-4; 8 nucleotides line up with TRBD1. V dropped 6 bases and J dropped 7; count of bases not matched to a gene: 11. Germline V lookup: CDR1 MNHNS, CDR2 SASEGT. This CDR3 has 15 amino acids. The CDR3 region is CASSSHSTGVNIQYF. In DNA, the CDR3 is TGTGCCAGCAGCTCCCACTCGACAGGGGTTAACATTCAGTACTTC.

This clonotype showed up many times. The chain is built from TRBV12-3 or TRBV12-4 and TRBJ1-5; tentative D call: TRBD1 (6 bases). V was pared by 1 base and J by 4 bases, with 17 bases between. CDR3 length: 17 residues. This CDR3 reads CASSLDISGAGNQPQHF. The CDR3 DNA sequence: TGTGCCAGCAGTTTAGATATTTCAGGGGCCGGGAATCAGCCCCAGCATTTT.

This clonotype was seen many times. V is TRBV6-7 and J is TRBJ1-2, with TRBD1 matching over 8 bases. TRBV6-7 is labeled an ORF, and its function is uncertain. The length of the CDR3 is 14 residues. The V segment lost 6 bases and the J segment 8 bases; nucleotides outside the gene matches: 11. The DNA of the CDR3 is TGTGCCAGCAGAACGGCGGAGACAGGGGACGGCTACACCTTC. Its protein is CASRTAETGDGYTF.

The table lists this clonotype with many counts. This rearrangement joins TRBV12-3 or TRBV12-4 to TRBJ1-5; D is uncertain. This CDR3 comprises 14 residues. The V and J ends lost 1 base and 3 bases respectively, with 7 bases between them. DNA of the CDR3: TGTGCCAGCAGTTTAGTAGGGCCCAATCAGCCCCAGCATTTT. This encodes CASSLVGPNQPQHF.

The table lists this clonotype with many counts. This chain joins TRBV12-3 or TRBV12-4 and TRBJ2-5; TRBD2 agrees at 12 bases. The CDR3 totals 15 residues. Trimming cost V 4 bases and J 4 bases; bases outside gene matches: 4. This CDR3 is CASSSLAGGRETQYF. The CDR3 region has the DNA TGTGCCAGCAGTTCCCTAGCGGGGGGGCGAGAGACCCAGTACTTC.

Ten or more counts support this clonotype. The V call is TRBV30, the J call TRBJ2-7; 9 bases map to TRBD2. V trimming: 0 bases; J trimming: 4 bases; junction bases outside the gene matches: 4. CDR1 GTSNPN and CDR2 SVGIG come from the germline V gene (reference sequence). There are 14 residues in the CDR3. CDR3 loop: CAWSVLAGGYEQYF. The CDR3 bases are TGTGCCTGGAGTGTACTTGCGGGAGGGTACGAGCAGTACTTC.

This clonotype was counted ten times or more. The chain combines TRBV20-1 with TRBJ2-2, with D perhaps assigned TRBD1 or TRBD2 (5 bases each). Looked up from germline, CDR1 is DFQATT and CDR2 is SNEGSKA (reference sequence). The CDR3 consists of 11 residues. Trimming removed 3 bases at V and 7 bases at J, with 6 bases between. CDR3 residues: CSARGDGELFF. CDR3 nucleotides: TGCAGTGCTAGGGGGGACGGGGAGCTGTTTTTT.

This clonotype was detected many times. This rearrangement joins TRBV11-1 to TRBJ1-5, with no clear D. The CDR3 totals 13 residues. Trimming removed 2 bases from V and 7 bases from J, with 9 bases in between. Germline CDR1 SGHAT, CDR2 FQDESV (reference sequence). CDR3 in DNA: TGTGCCAGCAGCTTATCTCGGGAACAGCCCCAGCATTTT. Protein product: CASSLSREQPQHF.

This clonotype was recorded a few times. The J gene is TRBJ2-2, the V gene TRBV5-1; D not certain. The CDR3 sequence is 13 residues long. V was cut by 4 bases and J by 2 bases, with 6 bases left in between. Germline V gene lookup returns CDR1 SGHRS and CDR2 YFSETQ. CDR3 region: CASSEKNTGELFF. The DNA of the CDR3 is TGCGCCAGCAGCGAGAAAAACACCGGGGAGCTGTTTTTT. Complete variable domain (other parts from reference TRBV5-1 and TRBJ2-2): KAGVTQTPRYLIKTRGQQVTLSCSPISGHRSVSWYQQTPGQGLQFLFEYFSETQRNKGNFPGRFSGRQFSNSRSEMNVSTLELGDSALYLCASSEKNTGELFFGEGSRLTVL.

CDR3 in DNA: TGTGCCAGCAGCGTAGACCCGGGACAAATGAACACTGAAGCTTTCTTT. This gives the protein CASSVDPGQMNTEAFF. The rearrangement uses TRBV9 and TRBJ1-1; weak D call: TRBD1 (6 bases). Between the trimmed V and J ends, which lost 0 bases and 0 bases, there was a span of 12 bases. Looked up from germline, CDR1 is SGDLS and CDR2 is YYNGEE. CDR3 size: 16 residues.

This clonotype was found many times. The chain employs TRBV6-5 and TRBJ1-1; weak D call: TRBD1 (5 bases). The CDR3 loop spans 16 amino acids. Germline V gives CDR1 MNHEY, CDR2 SVGAGI. V was trimmed by 0 bases and J by 3 bases, leaving 14 bases between them. The CDR3 region is CASSYSMGERYTEAFF. The DNA of the CDR3 is TGTGCCAGCAGTTACTCGATGGGGGAGCGGTACACTGAAGCTTTCTTT.

The chain carries TRBV4-2 and TRBJ1-5; D gene unclear. Germline CDR1 reads LGHNA; CDR2 reads YNFKEQ. Trimming left V 4 bases short and J 6 bases short, with 16 bases between. The length of the CDR3 is 15 residues. The CDR3 protein is CASSPEVPPAQPQHF. CDR3 in DNA: TGTGCCAGCAGCCCAGAGGTACCCCCGGCTCAGCCCCAGCATTTT.

This clonotype appeared many times. V usage is TRBV11-2 and J usage is TRBJ1-3; D unclear. CDR3 length: 14 residues. Trimming stripped 3 bases from V and 1 base from J, with 7 bases between. Germline CDR1 SGHAT, CDR2 FQNNGV. CDR3 in DNA: TGTGCCAGCAGCTTTGGGGAATCTGGAAACACCATATATTTT. Residues: CASSFGESGNTIYF.

In this sample, this clonotype turned up a few times. J is TRBJ2-2 and V is TRBV5-1, with 11 bases aligning to TRBD2. Germline V gene data show CDR1 as SGHRS and CDR2 as YFSETQ. Germline trimming cut 0 bases from V and 3 bases from J; bases unmatched to any gene: 7. The CDR3 covers 18 residues. In DNA form, the CDR3 reads TGCGCCAGCAGCTTGGGGATGACTAGCGGGATCCACACCGGGGAGCTGTTTTTT. This encodes CASSLGMTSGIHTGELFF.

This clonotype was recorded a few times. The chain employs TRBV27 and TRBJ2-5, with 9 bases matching TRBD2. The V gene's germline CDR1 is MNHEY and CDR2 SMNVEV (reference sequence). CDR3 length: 17 residues. The trim removed 2 bases at V and 5 bases at J, leaving 12 bases unmatched. The CDR3 bases are TGTGCCAGCAGTTTACGTTCCCTGGCGGGGGGGCGGGAGACCCAGTACTTC. The encoded protein is CASSLRSLAGGRETQYF.

This clonotype was counted at least ten times. The chain joins TRBV7-9 to TRBJ2-5; possible D gene TRBD2, 6 bases. The CDR3 spans 14 residues. From germline, CDR1 is SEHNR and CDR2 FQNEAQ (reference sequence). V was shortened by 2 bases and J by 4 bases, with 11 bases between the two germline ends. This chain's CDR3 is CASSLNRGVETQYF. The CDR3 region has the DNA TGTGCCAGCAGCTTAAATCGCGGGGTAGAGACCCAGTACTTC.

This clonotype was observed many times. The chain joins TRBV6-5 to TRBJ1-5; D might be TRBD1 (5 bases). CDR1 and CDR2 from the germline V gene are MNHEY and SVGAGI. V was cut by 0 bases and J by 6 bases, with 12 bases left in between. The CDR3 has 15 residues. CDR3 DNA sequence: TGTGCCAGCAGTTACTCCCGGGGCTTAGGTCAGCCCCAGCATTTT. Its protein product is CASSYSRGLGQPQHF.

This clonotype was found many times. The chain carries TRBV7-2 and TRBJ1-2, with D perhaps TRBD1 (5 bases). Trimming took 2 bases from V and 3 from J, leaving 19 bases between them. This CDR3 spans 17 amino acids. The V gene's germline CDR1 is SGHTA and CDR2 FQGNSA. The CDR3 spells CASSLRDGWSEDYGYTF. CDR3 DNA: TGTGCCAGCAGCTTAAGGGACGGATGGTCCGAGGACTATGGCTACACCTTC. The full variable domain, with the rest looked up from reference TRBV7-2 and TRBJ1-2, is GAGVSQSPSNKVTEKGKDVELRCDPISGHTALYWYRQSLGQGLEFLIYFQGNSAPDKSGLPSDRFSAERTGGSVSTLTIQRTQQEDSAVYLCASSLRDGWSEDYGYTFGSGTRLTVV.

This clonotype was recorded many times. CDR3 DNA: TGTGCCAGCAGTCCGAACGGACGGGGCACTGAAGCTTTCTTT. Protein product: CASSPNGRGTEAFF. This chain connects TRBV6-2 or TRBV6-3 to TRBJ1-1; the D is unclear. CDR1 and CDR2 (germline): MNHEY, SVGEGT. There are 14 residues in the CDR3. With 5 bases removed from V and 4 bases from J, the gap between germline ends came to 14 bases.

This clonotype was observed many times. This chain links TRBV27 with TRBJ1-5; TRBD1 might be the D (5 bases). Trimming cost V 3 bases and J 5 bases, with 11 bases left between them. The germline V gene encodes CDR1 MNHEY and CDR2 SMNVEV (reference sequence). The CDR3 is made up of 14 amino acids. The CDR3 spells CASSFSGFDQPQHF. CDR3 nucleotide sequence: TGTGCCAGCAGTTTCTCAGGGTTTGATCAGCCCCAGCATTTT.

The table lists this clonotype with many counts. This sequence joins TRBV28 and TRBJ2-2; D may correspond to TRBD1 or TRBD2 (6 bases each). The V end lost 4 bases, the J end lost 2 bases, and 11 bases lay between the germline ends. The CDR3 length is 15 residues. The V gene's germline CDR1 is MDHEN and CDR2 SYDVKM. CDR3 residues: CASSSGEANTGELFF. DNA for the CDR3: TGTGCCAGCAGTTCAGGGGAGGCAAACACCGGGGAGCTGTTTTTT.

This clonotype was recorded at least ten times. The V gene is TRBV6-5, the J gene TRBJ1-1; tentatively, D is TRBD1 (5 bases). The V end was cut by 5 bases, the J end by 1 base, with 17 bases between. The CDR3 spans 16 residues. CDR1 is MNHEY, CDR2 SVGAGI, per germline. CDR3 residues: CASSHPGSRANTEAFF. The CDR3 DNA sequence: TGTGCCAGCAGTCACCCAGGGTCTCGGGCGAACACTGAAGCTTTCTTT.

This clonotype was seen only a few times. This rearrangement joins TRBV5-4 to TRBJ2-5, with D tentatively TRBD2 (5 bases). Looked up from germline, CDR1 is SGHNT and CDR2 is YYREEE (reference sequence). Trimming cost V 2 bases and J 5 bases, with 10 bases left between them. This CDR3 region has 13 residues. The CDR3 reads CASSLKTGETQYF. CDR3 in DNA: TGTGCCAGCAGCTTAAAAACGGGGGAGACCCAGTACTTC.

The chain links TRBV6-4 to TRBJ2-4; D may be TRBD1 or TRBD2 (6 bases each). Germline-derived CDR1 and CDR2 are MRHNA and SNTAGT. Trimming cost V 6 bases and J 3 bases, with 18 bases left between them. The CDR3 totals 16 residues. The CDR3 DNA reads TGTGCCAGCAGCGCCGAAACTGCGGGACACAAAAACATTCAGTACTTC. It codes for CASSAETAGHKNIQYF.

A remark on this clonotype: One base away lies a much larger clone, so this may be a sequencing read error. This chain connects TRBV11-2 to TRBJ2-5; D may be TRBD1 (6 bases). CDR1 and CDR2 from the germline V gene are SGHAT and FQNNGV. The CDR3 is 14 amino acids. The CDR3 region has the DNA TGTGCCAGCAGCTTTACTAGGGCAGGGGAGACCCAGGACTTC. Translated, it gives CASSFTRAGETQDF.

The chain recombines TRBV7-9 with TRBJ1-1, with TRBD1 identical over 8 bases. Looked up from germline, CDR1 is SEHNR and CDR2 is FQNEAQ (reference sequence). The CDR3 covers 15 residues. The junction had 4 bases not matched to a gene; V was cut back by 3 bases and J by 1 base. The DNA for the CDR3 is TGTGCCAGCAGCTTTGACAGGGGATCGAACACTGAAGCTTTCTTT. Translating it yields CASSFDRGSNTEAFF. The variable domain in full, completed from reference TRBV7-9 and TRBJ1-1, reads DTGVSQNPRHKITKRGQNVTFRCDPISEHNRLYWYRQTLGQGPEFLTYFQNEAQLEKSRLLSDRFSAERPKGSFSTLEIQRTEQGDSAMYLCASSFDRGSNTEAFFGQGTRLTVV.

This clonotype was seen repeatedly, ten times or more. The chain has TRBV6-5 and TRBJ1-2; TRBD1 aligns across 8 bases. V lost 5 bases to trimming and J lost 4 bases; unmatched junction nucleotides: 12. CDR1 and CDR2 from the germline V gene are MNHEY and SVGAGI. This CDR3 has 16 residues. CDR3 sequence: CASSPTGQGRIYGYTF. In DNA, the CDR3 is TGTGCCAGCAGTCCGACAGGACAGGGCCGAATCTATGGCTACACCTTC.